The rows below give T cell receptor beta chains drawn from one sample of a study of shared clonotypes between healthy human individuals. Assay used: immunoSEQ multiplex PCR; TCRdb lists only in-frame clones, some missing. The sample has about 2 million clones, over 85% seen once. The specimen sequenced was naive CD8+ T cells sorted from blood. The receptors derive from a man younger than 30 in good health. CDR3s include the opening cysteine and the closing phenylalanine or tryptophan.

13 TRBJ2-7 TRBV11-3 CASSSYNSYEQYF
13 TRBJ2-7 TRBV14 CASSQDIAYEQYF
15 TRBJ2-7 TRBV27 CASSGTSGGYYEQYF
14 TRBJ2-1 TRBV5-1 CASSLVDGMYEQFF
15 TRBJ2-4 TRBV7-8 CASSWGWEGRNIQYF
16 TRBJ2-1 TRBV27 CASSLSSQLHNNEQFF
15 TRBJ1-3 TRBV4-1 CASSQDGTSGNTIYF
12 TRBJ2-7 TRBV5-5 CASSLVGYEQYF
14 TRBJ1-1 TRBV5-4 CASSLKPSNTEAFF
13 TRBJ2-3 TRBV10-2 CASSVASPDTQYF
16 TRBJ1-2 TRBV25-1 CASSEFGGQANYGYTF
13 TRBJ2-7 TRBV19 CASGLGITYEQYF
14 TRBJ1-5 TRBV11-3 CASSLRTGNQPQHF
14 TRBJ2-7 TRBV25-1 CASSEYGQGGEQYF